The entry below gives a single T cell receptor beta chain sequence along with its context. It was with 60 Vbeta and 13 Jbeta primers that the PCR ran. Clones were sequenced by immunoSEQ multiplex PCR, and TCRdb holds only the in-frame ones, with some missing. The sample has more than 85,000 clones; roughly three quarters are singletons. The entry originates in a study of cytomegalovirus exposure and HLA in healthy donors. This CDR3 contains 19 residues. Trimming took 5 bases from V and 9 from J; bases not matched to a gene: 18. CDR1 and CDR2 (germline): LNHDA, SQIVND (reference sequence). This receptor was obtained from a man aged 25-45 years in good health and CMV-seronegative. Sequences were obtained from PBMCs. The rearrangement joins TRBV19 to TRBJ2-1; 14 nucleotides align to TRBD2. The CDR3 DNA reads TGTGCCAGTAGTCCGGGACTAGCGGGAGAGTTAGCGGCGAGCGGTGAGCAGTTCTTC. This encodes CASSPGLAGELAASGEQFF.